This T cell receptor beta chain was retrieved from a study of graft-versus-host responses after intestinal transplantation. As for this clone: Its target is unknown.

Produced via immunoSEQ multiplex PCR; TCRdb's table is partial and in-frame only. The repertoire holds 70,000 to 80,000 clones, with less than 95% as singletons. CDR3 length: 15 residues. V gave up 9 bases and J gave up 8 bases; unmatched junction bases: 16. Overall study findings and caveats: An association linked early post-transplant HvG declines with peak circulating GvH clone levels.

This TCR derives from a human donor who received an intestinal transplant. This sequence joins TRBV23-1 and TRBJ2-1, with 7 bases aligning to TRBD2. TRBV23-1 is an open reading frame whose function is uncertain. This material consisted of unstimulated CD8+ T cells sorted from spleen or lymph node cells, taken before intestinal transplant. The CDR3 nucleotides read TGCGCCAGGCTGGGCGGGAGTCCGGGGATGGATGAGCAGTTCTTC. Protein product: CARLGGSPGMDEQFF.